One sample yielded the 12 T cell receptor beta chains listed below, sequenced in a study of identical twins. TCRdb re-called the 5' RACE reads through MiXCR, storing one row per CDR3 protein. The sample contains roughly 1.6 million distinct CDR3 sequences, less than 35% of which appear only once. Sample: cord blood. The receptors were sampled from a newborn girl in good health.

This clonotype was picked up a small number of times. The chain recombines TRBV27 with TRBJ1-2; 8 bases align to TRBD1. This CDR3 is 15 amino acids long. V shed 2 bases and J 4 bases; nucleotides not matched to a gene: 6. Germline V gives CDR1 MNHEY, CDR2 SMNVEV (reference sequence). The DNA of the CDR3 is TGTGCCAGCAGTTTAAGGGACAGGAGTTTCTATGGCTACACCTTC. It encodes CASSLRDRSFYGYTF.

This clonotype was detected a few times. The V gene is TRBV20-1, the J gene TRBJ2-7, with D possibly TRBD2 on 6 matching bases. The CDR3 extends over 15 amino acids. Germline V gene lookup returns CDR1 DFQATT and CDR2 SNEGSKA (reference sequence). V gave up 0 bases and J gave up 3 bases, with 15 bases separating them. CDR3: CSARERLVRNYEQYF. CDR3 coding DNA: TGCAGTGCTAGAGAACGACTAGTACGGAACTACGAGCAGTACTTC.

This clonotype has a single count. The chain employs TRBV12-5 and TRBJ2-1; maybe TRBD1 (5 bases). CDR1 is LGHNT and CDR2 is FRNRAP in the germline V gene. The CDR3 consists of 15 residues. Trimming took off 1 base at V and 5 bases at J, with 12 bases between the two ends. CDR3 sequence (DNA): TGTGCTAGTGGTTTGGGGACAAACAGACACAATGAGCAGTTCTTC. Translation: CASGLGTNRHNEQFF.

This chain connects TRBV7-9 to TRBJ1-2, with D tentatively TRBD1 (6 bases). The CDR3 is 15 amino acids. Germline CDR1 and CDR2: SEHNR and FQNEAQ (reference sequence). The V and J ends lost 5 bases and 5 bases respectively, with 18 bases between them. CDR3 DNA sequence: TGTGCCAGCAGCATTAACAACAGGGTTGGTTATGGCTACACCTTC. Translating it yields CASSINNRVGYGYTF.

V usage is TRBV4-1 and J usage is TRBJ1-4; D may be TRBD1 (5 bases). V was trimmed by 1 base and J by 7 bases, leaving 10 bases between them. CDR1 is MGHRA, CDR2 YSYEKL, per germline. CDR3 length equals 14 residues. CDR3 amino acids: CASSQVVGGEKLFF. The CDR3 DNA follows: TGCGCCAGCAGCCAAGTCGTCGGGGGTGAAAAACTGTTTTTT.

The chain links TRBV4-1 to TRBJ1-4; D unresolved. The CDR3 is 17 amino acids. Germline V gives CDR1 MGHRA, CDR2 YSYEKL. Between the trimmed V and J ends, which lost 0 bases and 4 bases, there was a span of 15 bases. CDR3 amino acids: CASSQEFDIPYNEKLFF. Here the CDR3 DNA reads TGCGCCAGCAGCCAAGAGTTCGACATTCCCTATAATGAAAAACTGTTTTTT.

With regard to this clonotype: This may be a read error: a much more frequent sequence differs by one nucleotide. The genes are TRBV12-3 or TRBV12-4 and TRBJ1-6; 10 nucleotides match TRBD1. The CDR3 is 15 residues long. Here the CDR3 reads CASSLGQGNNSPPHF. In DNA, the CDR3 is TGTGCCAGCAGTCTGGGACAGGGGAATAATTCACCCCCCCACTTT.

The chain links TRBV24-1 to TRBJ2-1; the D is unclear. This CDR3 is 12 amino acids long. The germline V gene has CDR1 KGHDR and CDR2 SFDVKD. Trimming cost V 9 bases and J 12 bases, with 17 bases left between them. Here the CDR3 reads CATADYTMRQFF. CDR3 DNA: TGTGCCACCGCGGATTATACAATGAGGCAGTTCTTC.

The chain links TRBV6-6 to TRBJ1-4; D is uncertain. V was clipped by 2 bases and J by 4 bases, with 8 bases between them. The germline gives CDR1 MNHNY, CDR2 SVGAGI (reference sequence). The CDR3 is made up of 14 amino acids. CDR3 coding DNA: TGTGCCAGCAGTTACGTCAGACTTAATGAAAAACTGTTTTTT. Protein sequence: CASSYVRLNEKLFF.

The table lists this clonotype with a few counts. The J gene is TRBJ1-6, the V gene TRBV21-1. TRBV21-1 is flagged as a pseudogene. The CDR3 covers 18 residues. The CDR3 region is CASSKARQTVYDNSPLHF. CDR3 coding DNA: TGTGCCAGCAGCAAAGCGCGGCAGACCGTATACGATAATTCACCCCTCCACTTT.

The V call is TRBV27, the J call TRBJ2-7; the match to TRBD1 covers 8 bases. Trimming removed 2 bases from V and 6 bases from J; junction bases left unmatched: 12. This CDR3 comprises 16 residues. CDR1 is MNHEY and CDR2 is SMNVEV in the germline V gene (reference sequence). This chain's CDR3 is CASSLIGGQVGPEQYF. The DNA of the CDR3 is TGTGCCAGCAGTTTAATTGGGGGACAGGTAGGGCCCGAGCAGTACTTC.

About this clonotype itself: Sequence at one end of the junction differs from germline and may be a read error. The rearrangement links TRBV27 to TRBJ2-1; a possible D gene is TRBD2 (5 bases). The CDR3 is made up of 14 amino acids. CDR1 and CDR2 from the germline V gene are MNHEY and SMNVEV (reference sequence). The CDR3 is CAGSLNSVYNEQFF. The CDR3 DNA sequence: TGTGCCGGCAGTTTAAATAGCGTATACAATGAGCAGTTCTTC.